A selection of T cell receptor beta chains follows, all from one sample in a study of OX40 agonist ivuxolimab in advanced cancers. Repertoires were generated with immunoSEQ multiplex PCR, while TCRdb's copy carries only in-frame clones and drops some. The sample includes tens of thousands of clones, roughly four fifths seen only once; the top ten take less than 25%. Sample: CD4+ or CD8+ T cells sorted from blood, taken in a trial of the OX40 agonist ivuxolimab. Every receptor here comes from an adult with an advanced solid tumor such as melanoma, head and neck, liver or kidney cancer. CDR3s include the opening cysteine and the closing phenylalanine or tryptophan. Fields, in order: clone size, V gene, D gene, J gene, CDR3 protein, CDR3 DNA. The D gene is left open where the match is weak. Size tells how often a clone was seen (once, few, many) or the class of an expanded clone, and some rows leave it out.

>NA|TRBV7-2|NA|TRBJ2-3
CASSPWTDFVSTDTQYF
TGTGCCAGCAGCCCCTGGACAGACTTCGTAAGCACAGATACGCAGTATTTT
>NA|TRBV11-3|TRBD1|TRBJ2-7
CASSTRDRPYEQYF
TGTGCCAGCAGCACCCGGGACAGGCCCTACGAGCAGTACTTC
>NA|TRBV19|NA|TRBJ2-2
CASSPGPGVGELFF
TGTGCCAGTAGTCCGGGTCCGGGCGTAGGGGAGCTGTTTTTT
>NA|TRBV28|NA|TRBJ1-1
CASSPDQGPEAEAFF
TGTGCCAGCAGCCCAGACCAGGGTCCTGAGGCTGAAGCTTTCTTT
>hyperexpanded|TRBV19|NA|TRBJ2-7
CASSRGLQGVGYEQYF
TGTGCCAGTAGTCGAGGGTTGCAAGGTGTGGGCTACGAGCAGTACTTC
>NA|TRBV27|NA|TRBJ1-2
CASSLEGFSNYGYTF
TGTGCCAGCAGCCTAGAGGGGTTCTCTAACTATGGCTACACCTTC
>NA|TRBV27|NA|TRBJ1-2
CASSTLLDTTKSF
TGTGCCAGCAGTACCTTACTGGACACCACGAAATCCTTC
>NA|TRBV6-1|NA|TRBJ1-2
CATGWRGASYGYTF
TGTGCCACGGGCTGGAGAGGGGCTTCCTATGGCTACACCTTC
>NA|TRBV18|NA|TRBJ2-2
CASSPQDSGAGELFF
TGTGCCAGCTCACCACAAGACTCGGGGGCCGGGGAGCTGTTTTTT
>once|TRBV7-8|NA|TRBJ2-1
CASTPRGVGDNEQFF
TGTGCCAGTACCCCCCGAGGGGTGGGGGACAATGAGCAGTTCTTC
>NA|TRBV5-6|NA|TRBJ1-2
CASSSKPEYGYTF
TGTGCCAGCAGCTCAAAACCGGAATATGGCTACACCTTC
>NA|TRBV27|TRBD1|TRBJ2-7
CASSLMQGAPYEQYF
TGTGCCAGCAGTTTAATGCAGGGGGCTCCCTACGAGCAGTACTTC
>NA|TRBV6-1|NA|TRBJ2-3
CASSEVVGMGADTQYF
TGTGCCAGCAGTGAGGTGGTGGGGATGGGAGCAGATACGCAGTATTTT
>NA|TRBV27|NA|TRBJ2-1
CASSLDGYNEQFF
TGTGCCAGCAGTTTGGACGGCTACAATGAGCAGTTCTTC
>NA|TRBV30|TRBD1|TRBJ1-4
CAWSGQGNEKLFF
TGTGCCTGGAGCGGACAGGGGAATGAAAAACTGTTTTTT
>NA|TRBV7-9|TRBD1|TRBJ1-6
CASSAGQGYDSPLHF
TGTGCCAGCAGCGCGGGACAGGGGTATGATTCACCCCTCCACTTT
>NA|TRBV5-1|TRBD1|TRBJ1-1
CASSRGQGITEAFF
TGCGCCAGCAGCAGGGGACAGGGCATAACTGAAGCTTTCTTT
>NA|TRBV5-5|NA|TRBJ1-1
CASSLGLAEAFF
TGTGCCAGCAGCTTGGGTCTGGCTGAAGCTTTCTTT
>few|TRBV21-1|NA|TRBJ1-2
CASSGPALYGYTF
TGTGCCAGCTCGGGCCCGGCCTTGTATGGCTACACCTTC
>NA|TRBV7-9|NA|TRBJ2-1
CASSPPGDSRGDEQFF
TGTGCCAGCAGCCCCCCGGGGGACTCCAGGGGCGATGAGCAGTTCTTC
>NA|TRBV28|NA|TRBJ2-7
CASSPTGTYEQYF
TGTGCCAGCAGCCCAACAGGGACCTACGAGCAGTACTTC
>NA|TRBV7-3|NA|TRBJ2-7
CATSARPYEQYF
TGTGCCACCTCGGCCCGACCCTACGAGCAGTACTTC
>few|TRBV7-2|NA|TRBJ2-1
CASSQVNEQFF
TGTGCCAGCAGCCAAGTGAATGAGCAGTTCTTC
>NA|TRBV7-9|NA|TRBJ2-7
CASSLPGSSYEQYF
TGTGCCAGCAGCTTACCAGGGAGCTCCTACGAGCAGTACTTC
>NA|TRBV27|NA|TRBJ1-6
CASTDSLYNSPLHF
TGTGCCAGCACCGACAGCCTCTATAATTCACCCCTCCACTTT
>NA|TRBV21-1|NA|TRBJ2-7
CASPRLAGLDSYEQYF
TGTGCCAGCCCCCGACTAGCGGGACTCGACTCCTACGAGCAGTACTTC
>NA|TRBV27|NA|TRBJ1-2
CASSLSTAYGYTF
TGTGCCAGCAGTTTGAGTACAGCCTATGGCTACACCTTC
>once|TRBV12-5|NA|TRBJ2-2
CASGFLKTGTPVGELFF
TGTGCTAGTGGTTTCCTGAAAACCGGGACTCCCGTGGGGGAGCTGTTTTTT
>once|TRBV27|NA|TRBJ1-5
CASRETGFNQPQHF
TGTGCCAGCAGGGAAACAGGGTTCAATCAGCCCCAGCATTTT
>NA|TRBV11-2|NA|TRBJ1-1
CASSLQRFPGAEAFF
TGTGCCAGCAGCTTACAAAGGTTCCCGGGTGCTGAAGCTTTCTTT
>NA|TRBV13|NA|TRBJ2-7
CASSFTGSDEQYF
TGTGCCAGCAGTTTCACGGGCTCTGACGAGCAGTACTTC
>NA|TRBV5-5|NA|TRBJ2-2
CASSLEPPGELFF
TGTGCCAGCAGCTTGGAACCGCCCGGGGAGCTGTTTTTT